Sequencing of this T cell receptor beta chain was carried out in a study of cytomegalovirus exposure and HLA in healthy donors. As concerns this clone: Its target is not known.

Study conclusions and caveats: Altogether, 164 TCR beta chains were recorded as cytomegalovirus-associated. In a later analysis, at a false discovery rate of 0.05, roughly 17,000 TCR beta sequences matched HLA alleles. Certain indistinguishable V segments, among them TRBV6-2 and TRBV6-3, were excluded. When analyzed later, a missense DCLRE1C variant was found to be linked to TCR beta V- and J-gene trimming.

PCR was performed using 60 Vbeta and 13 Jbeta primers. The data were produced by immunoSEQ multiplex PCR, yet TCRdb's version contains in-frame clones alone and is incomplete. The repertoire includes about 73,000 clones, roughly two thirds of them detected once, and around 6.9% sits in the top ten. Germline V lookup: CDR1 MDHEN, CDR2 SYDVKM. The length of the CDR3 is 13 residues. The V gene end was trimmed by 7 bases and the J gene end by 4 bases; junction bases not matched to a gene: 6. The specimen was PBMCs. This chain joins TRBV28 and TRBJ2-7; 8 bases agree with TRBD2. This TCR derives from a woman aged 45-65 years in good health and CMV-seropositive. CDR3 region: CASMGTSGYEQYV. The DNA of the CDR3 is TGTGCCAGCATGGGTACTAGCGGATACGAGCAGTACGTC.